This T cell receptor beta chain was retrieved from a study of OX40 agonist ivuxolimab in advanced cancers. Findings and limits, study-wide: The study found that CD8+ T cells averaged more expanded clones than CD4+.

CDR1 and CDR2 from the germline V gene are KGHSH and LQKENI. CDR3 length equals 15 residues. The V and J ends lost 2 bases and 5 bases, in that order; junction bases with no gene match: 6. The protocol was immunoSEQ multiplex PCR, while the TCRdb copy is restricted to in-frame clones and leaves out a portion. The top ten hold around 1.2% of the sample, which has 90,000 to 120,000 clones, approximately 90% seen once. Comments on this clone: Its antigen remains unidentified.

Exclusion applied to patients with autoimmune disease history or systemic immunosuppression. J is TRBJ1-2 and V is TRBV18, with 9 nucleotides matching TRBD1. This clonotype originated in an adult with an advanced solid tumor such as melanoma, head and neck, liver or kidney cancer. Sequenced here: CD4+ or CD8+ T cells sorted from blood, sampled in a trial of the OX40 agonist ivuxolimab. The DNA for the CDR3 is TGTGCCAGCTCACCAGGGACAGGGCAAGGTTATGGCTACACCTTC. Translation: CASSPGTGQGYGYTF.